This entry lists 32 T cell receptor beta chains sequenced from one sample in a study of Graves' ophthalmopathy and Graves' hyperthyroidism. The sequenced template was RNA, covering the TCR beta CDR3 region. Amplification began with first-round RT-PCR using HTBI primers, then second-round multiplex PCR was performed. Each CDR3 protein gets one entry after TCRdb re-called the multiplex PCR reads with MiXCR. The data contain approximately 1.2 million distinct CDR3 sequences, 35% to 40% of them singletons. The sample consisted of peripheral blood or thyroid tissue (not recorded which). All receptors come from an adult man with Graves' hyperthyroidism.

This clonotype was detected a few times. This rearrangement joins TRBV11-2 to TRBJ1-1; 8 nucleotides line up with TRBD1. The V and J ends lost 4 bases and 5 bases, in that order; junction bases with no gene match: 6. The CDR3 spans 14 residues. From germline, CDR1 is SGHAT and CDR2 FQNNGV. CDR3 sequence: CASSSGTGLTEAFF. The DNA for the CDR3 is TGTGCCAGCAGCTCCGGGACAGGCCTAACTGAAGCTTTCTTT.

The genes are TRBV20-1 and TRBJ2-2; 8 bases line up with TRBD2. CDR3 length: 15 amino acids. CDR1 is DFQATT, CDR2 SNEGSKA, per germline (reference sequence). With V trimmed by 6 bases and J by 1 base, 7 bases remained unmatched. CDR3 region: CSASQRERNTGELFF. CDR3 in DNA: TGCAGTGCCTCACAGCGGGAGAGGAACACCGGGGAGCTGTTTTTT.

The chain links TRBV12-3 or TRBV12-4 to TRBJ2-2; 9 nucleotides line up with TRBD2. The CDR3 is 16 amino acids. Trimming cost V 5 bases and J 6 bases; bases outside gene matches: 10. The CDR3 here is CASSTSRTSAAGELFF. CDR3 nucleotides: TGTGCCAGCAGTACCAGTCGGACTAGCGCGGCCGGGGAGCTGTTTTTT.

On this clonotype itself: One end of the junction is discordant with germline, which a read error may explain. The CDR3 region has the DNA TGCAGTGCCCTTGGGGAGACCCGGTACTTC. It encodes CSALGETRYF. The V and J genes are TRBV20-1 and TRBJ2-5, with a possible D match to TRBD2 (5 bases). From germline, CDR1 is DFQATT and CDR2 SNEGSKA (reference sequence). The CDR3 contains 10 residues.

This clonotype was seen repeatedly, ten times or more. The V call is TRBV10-3, the J call TRBJ2-7; TRBD1 agrees at 10 bases. Looked up from germline, CDR1 is ENHRY and CDR2 is SYGVKD. The CDR3 covers 16 residues. After removal of 10 bases from V and 0 bases from J, the junction contained 12 bases not matched to a gene. The CDR3 spells CATQGTGAEGSYEQYF. Here the CDR3 DNA reads TGTGCCACCCAAGGGACAGGGGCCGAGGGCTCCTACGAGCAGTACTTC.

The table lists this clonotype with many counts. The rearrangement joins TRBV24-1 to TRBJ1-2; TRBD1 might be the D (5 bases). The germline V and J ends were trimmed by 3 bases and 7 bases, with 17 bases remaining between them. The CDR3 is made up of 15 amino acids. Looked up from germline, CDR1 is KGHDR and CDR2 is SFDVKD. The CDR3 DNA reads as TGTGCCACCAGTGATCGTGGACAAGTTCGAGGTGGCTACACCTTC. It codes for CATSDRGQVRGGYTF.

This chain uses TRBV6-5 with TRBJ1-2; 9 nucleotides agree with TRBD1. Looked up from germline, CDR1 is MNHEY and CDR2 is SVGAGI. The CDR3 has 17 amino acids. After removal of 0 bases from V and 0 bases from J, the junction contained 5 bases not matched to a gene. CDR3 amino acids: CASSYSYRGPANYGYTF. CDR3 coding DNA: TGTGCCAGCAGTTACTCATACAGGGGGCCAGCTAACTATGGCTACACCTTC.

The J gene is TRBJ1-1, the V gene TRBV4-3; D is undetermined. Germline-derived CDR1 and CDR2 are LGHNA and YSLEER. This CDR3 comprises 17 residues. Trimming left V 0 bases short and J 0 bases short, with 14 bases between. Here the CDR3 DNA reads TGCGCCAGCAGCCAAGATGCCCTCTCTGCATTGAACACTGAAGCTTTCTTT. It encodes CASSQDALSALNTEAFF.

This clonotype showed up many times. The rearrangement links TRBV7-2 to TRBJ1-5; possibly TRBD1 for D (6 bases). This CDR3 is built from 15 residues. V was shortened by 0 bases and J by 6 bases, with 12 bases between the two germline ends. CDR1 and CDR2 (germline): SGHTA, FQGNSA. The CDR3 sequence: CASSLAIGGLQPQHF. In DNA, the CDR3 is TGTGCCAGCAGCTTAGCGATAGGGGGGCTTCAGCCCCAGCATTTT.

The chain carries TRBV7-9 and TRBJ2-7; 7 nucleotides line up with TRBD1. J lost 3 bases, V lost 6 bases, and 14 bases had no gene match. The CDR3 runs to 16 residues. CDR1 and CDR2 (germline): SEHNR, FQNEAQ (reference sequence). The DNA of the CDR3 is TGTGCCAGCAGAACTCGCACAGGGGAAAGGGGCTACGAGCAGTACTTC. Encoded protein: CASRTRTGERGYEQYF.

This clonotype was picked up a small number of times. V usage is TRBV15 and J usage is TRBJ1-1; a possible D gene is TRBD1 (5 bases). The CDR3 totals 13 residues. Looked up from germline, CDR1 is LNHNV and CDR2 is YYDKDF (reference sequence). V was clipped by 2 bases and J by 11 bases, with 15 bases between them. The CDR3 DNA reads TGTGCCACCAGCAGAAGCAGGGACGGCGAGGCTTTCTTT. Encoded protein: CATSRSRDGEAFF.

CDR3 DNA sequence: TGTGCCAGCAGCTACGCCGCCGGGGCCACTGAAGCTTTCTTT. It encodes CASSYAAGATEAFF. The V gene is TRBV12-3 or TRBV12-4, the J gene TRBJ1-1, with D perhaps TRBD1 (5 bases). V shed 6 bases and J shed 4 bases, with 15 bases lying between them. CDR3 length equals 14 residues.

This clonotype occurred many times. This chain joins TRBV14 and TRBJ1-6; D not resolved. Germline assignment: CDR1 SGHDN and CDR2 FVKESK. This CDR3 has 14 residues. Trimming pared 2 bases from V and 7 bases from J, leaving 9 bases between. The DNA of the CDR3 is TGTGCCAGCAGCCAATTACTGCTAAATTCACCCCTCCACTTT. This sequence encodes CASSQLLLNSPLHF.

This clonotype was picked up many times. This may stem from a read error, because a much larger clone lies one nucleotide away. V is TRBV2 and J is TRBJ2-5; D unresolved. Germline assignment: CDR1 SNHLY and CDR2 FYNNEI. V was clipped by 2 bases and J by 4 bases, with 2 bases between them. CDR3 length: 11 residues. For the CDR3, the DNA is TGTGCCAGCAGTGAAATAGAGACCCAGTACTTC. Residues: CASSEIETQYF.

This clonotype was seen only a few times. The gene calls are TRBV6-6 and TRBJ1-1, with 11 bases aligning to TRBD1. CDR1 is MNHNY, CDR2 SVGAGI, per germline (reference sequence). After removal of 8 bases from V and 4 bases from J, the junction contained 12 bases not matched to a gene. The CDR3 spans 16 residues. CDR3 in amino acids: CASAPGTGGSATEAFF. CDR3 nucleotide sequence: TGTGCCAGCGCCCCTGGGACAGGGGGATCAGCCACTGAAGCTTTCTTT.

J is TRBJ2-2 and V is TRBV4-3; 9 positions match TRBD2. In germline, CDR1 is LGHNA, CDR2 YSLEER. After removal of 8 bases from V and 4 bases from J, the junction contained 11 bases not matched to a gene. This CDR3 spans 16 amino acids. DNA of the CDR3: TGCGCCAGCCGACAGAATAGCGGGAGTGGCACCGGGGAGCTGTTTTTT. Encoded protein: CASRQNSGSGTGELFF.

A few counts support this clonotype. The chain is built from TRBV20-1 and TRBJ1-5; 12 bases map to TRBD1. Per the germline V gene, CDR1 is DFQATT and CDR2 is SNEGSKA (reference sequence). There are 16 residues in the CDR3. Unmatched junction bases numbered 8, after V lost 2 bases and J lost 6 bases. CDR3 in DNA: TGCAGTGCTAGAAACCCGGGACAGGGGGCGGGTCAGCCCCAGCATTTT. Protein product: CSARNPGQGAGQPQHF.

This clonotype was observed at least ten times. The genes are TRBV7-6 and TRBJ2-7; 9 bases line up with TRBD1. Germline V CDR1 and CDR2: SGHVS, FNYEAQ. V trimming: 5 bases; J trimming: 7 bases; junction bases outside the gene matches: 9. This CDR3 is 14 amino acids long. CDR3 nucleotides: TGTGCCAGCAGCCCCCTACAGGGGGCGGGTGAGCAGTACTTC. It is translated as CASSPLQGAGEQYF. The variable domain in full, completed from reference TRBV7-6 and TRBJ2-7, reads GAGVSQSPRYKVTKRGQDVALRCDPISGHVSLYWYRQALGQGPEFLTYFNYEAQQDKSGLPNDRFSAERPEGSISTLTIQRTEQRDSAMYRCASSPLQGAGEQYFGPGTRLTVT.

With respect to this clonotype: No conserved phenylalanine or tryptophan ends this CDR3, so it is likely a read error. It is unclear where the CDR3 begins or ends on the DNA, so no DNA is shown, and the CDR3 is as TCRdb lists it. The chain joins TRBV29-1 to TRBJ2-6; TRBD1, the table's D call, lacks a check against the DNA. Germline CDR1 reads SQVTM; CDR2 reads ANQGSEA. Termini included, the CDR3 measures 8 amino acids. CDR3 residues: CSAVDRAT.

This clonotype appeared many times. The chain uses TRBV24-1 and TRBJ1-3; no definite D call. Germline CDR1 KGHDR, CDR2 SFDVKD. Trimming removed 10 bases from V and 4 bases from J, with 7 bases in between. This CDR3 has 11 amino acids. CDR3 nucleotide sequence: TGTGCCACGGAATCCGGAAACACCATATATTTT. Encoded protein: CATESGNTIYF.

This clonotype came up many times. V is TRBV20-1 and J is TRBJ2-5, with D unresolved. V gave up 6 bases and J gave up 4 bases, with 21 bases separating them. CDR3 size: 15 residues. Germline V gives CDR1 DFQATT, CDR2 SNEGSKA (reference sequence). The CDR3 reads CSAETVVPERETQYF. The DNA for the CDR3 is TGCAGTGCAGAAACCGTTGTCCCCGAGCGAGAGACCCAGTACTTC.

This clonotype was detected many times. This chain links TRBV5-6 with TRBJ2-6, with a tentative D call TRBD1 (5 bases). CDR3 length: 16 residues. Looked up from germline, CDR1 is SGHDT and CDR2 is YYEEEE. With 4 bases removed from V and 0 bases from J, the gap between germline ends came to 11 bases. This CDR3 is CASSRGTGSGANVLTF. DNA for the CDR3: TGTGCCAGCAGCAGGGGAACAGGCTCTGGGGCCAACGTCCTGACTTTC.

The CDR3, as DNA: TGTGCCAGCAGTGAGAGGGGTGCGATGAACACTGAAGCTTTCTTT. It specifies CASSERGAMNTEAFF. V and J are TRBV25-1 and TRBJ1-1; D perhaps matches TRBD1 (5 bases). The CDR3 length is 15 residues. Germline V gene sequence: CDR1 MGHDK, CDR2 SYGVNS. The V and J ends lost 3 bases and 0 bases respectively, with 11 bases between them.

For this clonotype: One end of the junction does not line up with germline, which may come from a read error. This sequence joins TRBV9 and TRBJ2-7; 7 nucleotides agree with TRBD2. The germline gives CDR1 SGDLS, CDR2 YYNGEE. The CDR3 runs to 15 residues. Written as DNA, the CDR3 is TGCGCCAGCAGAGCGGGAAGGACCCCATCCTACGAGCAGTACTTC. Its protein is CASRAGRTPSYEQYF.

With regard to this clonotype: This may stem from a read error, because a much larger clone lies one nucleotide away. The genes are TRBV5-1 and TRBJ1-4, with D unresolved. CDR3 size: 16 residues. CDR1 is SGHRS and CDR2 is YFSETQ in the germline V gene. The CDR3 reads CANSKVGRGYVEKLFF. CDR3 in DNA: TGCGCCAACAGCAAGGTTGGCCGAGGATACGTTGAAAAACTGTTTTTT.

At least ten counts were recorded for this clonotype. The V and J genes are TRBV5-1 and TRBJ2-7, with D uncertain. The CDR3 contains 14 residues. Germline V gives CDR1 SGHRS, CDR2 YFSETQ. V lost 2 bases and J lost 3, with 12 bases in between. The CDR3 bases are TGCGCCAGCAGCTTAAAAAGCATAGACTACGAGCAGTACTTC. Translation: CASSLKSIDYEQYF.

At least ten counts were recorded for this clonotype. V is TRBV19 and J is TRBJ1-1, with D possibly matching TRBD1 (5 bases). V was trimmed by 10 bases and J by 3 bases, leaving 18 bases between them. The length of the CDR3 is 14 residues. Germline V gene lookup returns CDR1 LNHDA and CDR2 SQIVND (reference sequence). DNA for the CDR3: TGTGCCACCGCCGACAGTAGGTATGACACTGAAGCTTTCTTT. Translating gives CATADSRYDTEAFF.

This clonotype was seen only a few times. The rearrangement joins TRBV5-5 to TRBJ1-4; 7 nucleotides line up with TRBD1. Germline V gene sequence: CDR1 SGHKS, CDR2 YYEKEE (reference sequence). The V gene end was trimmed by 4 bases and the J gene end by 6 bases; junction bases not matched to a gene: 6. This CDR3 is built from 14 residues. The CDR3 bases are TGTGCCAGCAGCGTCGGGACAGTCTATGAAAAACTGTTTTTT. This sequence encodes CASSVGTVYEKLFF.

This clonotype came up a few times. The chain links TRBV7-9 to TRBJ2-2, with D unclear. The CDR3 is made up of 17 amino acids. Germline V lookup: CDR1 SEHNR, CDR2 FQNEAQ (reference sequence). V dropped 5 bases and J dropped 4 bases, with 20 bases sitting between them. The CDR3: CASSPRVSVSTTGELFF. CDR3 bases: TGTGCCAGCAGCCCCCGTGTGTCAGTTTCGACCACCGGGGAGCTGTTTTTT.

The DNA of the CDR3 is TGTGCCAGCACCCTCGGGTCGGGGACCTCTAATTCACCCCTCCACTTT. The encoded protein is CASTLGSGTSNSPLHF. V and J are TRBV28 and TRBJ1-6; the D gene is possibly TRBD1 (5 bases). Germline V gives CDR1 MDHEN, CDR2 SYDVKM. This CDR3 spans 16 amino acids. V was pared by 7 bases and J by 6 bases, with 19 bases between.

Here the CDR3 reads CAFRLALTYEQYF. Here the CDR3 DNA reads TGTGCCTTTCGACTAGCGTTGACCTACGAGCAGTACTTC. The chain links TRBV10-3 to TRBJ2-7, with 8 bases identical to TRBD2. Germline CDR1 and CDR2: ENHRY and SYGVKD. The length of the CDR3 is 13 residues. V lost 11 bases, J lost 2 bases, and 8 bases stayed unmatched.

The chain combines TRBV20-1 with TRBJ2-2; 8 bases line up with TRBD1. Germline CDR1 is DFQATT and CDR2 is SNEGSKA (reference sequence). V dropped 2 bases and J dropped 0; count of bases not matched to a gene: 5. This CDR3 has 16 amino acids. The CDR3 reads CSARPDRGANTGELFF. The DNA of the CDR3 is TGCAGTGCTAGACCAGACAGGGGAGCGAACACCGGGGAGCTGTTTTTT.